The 8 T cell receptor beta chains listed next were all sequenced from one sample in a study of post-analysis software for immune sequencing data (dated by TCRdb to between 2014 and 2016). Overall study outcomes, separate from this receptor: Patients showed significantly higher frequencies than controls for a handful of TRBV segments, among them TRBV5-6, TRBV5-1 and TRBV20-1.

Receptor libraries were prepared by PCR. Sequencing instrument: Illumina HiSeq 2500. Unique molecular identifiers were incorporated into TCR beta cDNA libraries to reduce PCR and sequencing biases. TCRdb ran its own pipeline on the public reads, namely fastp trimming at Q25 and MiXCR clone calling, and kept in-frame beta chains. Each entry is one CDR3 protein sequence, shown with its most common DNA and genes. Recorded for this sample are roughly 870,000 distinct CDR3 sequences; roughly half of them occurred a single time. The ten biggest clones cover 4.6% of the sample. Their recognized antigens are unknown. Sequenced: blood. These receptors all stem from a girl aged 10 to 17 with multiple sclerosis.

This clonotype was found a few times. This sequence joins TRBV7-2 and TRBJ2-7; 10 nucleotides align to TRBD2. V dropped 1 base and J dropped 3; count of bases not matched to a gene: 3. The CDR3 length is 15 residues. From germline, CDR1 is SGHTA and CDR2 FQGNSA. The CDR3 nucleotides are TGTGCCAGCAGCTTAGTTGGGACTAGCGACTACGAGCAGTACTTC. It is translated as CASSLVGTSDYEQYF. Combining the CDR3 with reference TRBV7-2 and TRBJ2-7 gives the whole variable domain GAGVSQSPSNKVTEKGKDVELRCDPISGHTALYWYRQSLGQGLEFLIYFQGNSAPDKSGLPSDRFSAERTGGSVSTLTIQRTQQEDSAVYLCASSLVGTSDYEQYFGPGTRLTVT.

V usage is TRBV7-2 and J usage is TRBJ2-3, with a tentative D call TRBD2 (5 bases). CDR1 is SGHTA and CDR2 is FQGNSA in the germline V gene. The CDR3 has 12 residues. The germline V and J ends were trimmed by 6 bases and 6 bases, with 10 bases remaining between them. CDR3 region: CASRPAGDTQYF. For the CDR3, the DNA is TGTGCCAGCAGACCCGCGGGTGATACGCAGTATTTT.

The V and J genes are TRBV7-6 and TRBJ1-2; 7 nucleotides align to TRBD1. Germline values: CDR1 SGHVS, CDR2 FNYEAQ. J was trimmed by 0 bases and V by 4 bases; bases with no gene match: 5. The CDR3 has 15 amino acids. CDR3 nucleotide sequence: TGTGCCAGCAGCTCAAGACAGGGATCTAACTATGGCTACACCTTC. Encoded protein: CASSSRQGSNYGYTF.

This clonotype was counted between two and nine times. This chain joins TRBV10-3 and TRBJ1-2; perhaps TRBD1 as D (5 bases). V lost 4 bases, J lost 8 bases, and 20 bases lay in between. CDR3 length: 15 residues. Germline loops: CDR1 ENHRY, CDR2 SYGVKD. The CDR3 bases are TGTGCCATCAGTGCCCAAGTTTCTCAGGGACGGGGCTACACCTTC. Translated: CAISAQVSQGRGYTF.

In DNA, the CDR3 is TGTGCCAGCAGCCAAGATAGGGTAGGCGGGAATACCCCCAATGAGCAGTTCTTC. The encoded protein is CASSQDRVGGNTPNEQFF. The chain is built from TRBV14 and TRBJ2-1; tentative D call: TRBD2 (6 bases). Germline V gives CDR1 SGHDN, CDR2 FVKESK. CDR3 length: 18 amino acids. V lost 0 bases, J lost 6 bases, and 21 bases lay in between.

V usage is TRBV7-6 and J usage is TRBJ2-5, with unresolved D. Germline V gives CDR1 SGHVS, CDR2 FNYEAQ. This CDR3 has 13 amino acids. V lost 3 bases, J lost 4 bases, and 9 bases lay in between. In DNA, the CDR3 is TGTGCCAGCAGCTTGTTTAGCACAGAGACCCAGTACTTC. Its translation: CASSLFSTETQYF.

This chain joins TRBV5-1 and TRBJ2-7; 8 bases align to TRBD1. The junction had 26 bases not matched to a gene; V was cut back by 4 bases and J by 11 bases. CDR3 length equals 18 residues. From germline, CDR1 is SGHRS and CDR2 YFSETQ. DNA of the CDR3: TGCGCCAGCAGCCTACAGGGGACAGGAGATAATCGTTGGGTTCGGAAGTACTTC. Protein sequence: CASSLQGTGDNRWVRKYF.

The CDR3 reads CSVSGEGEKLFF. For the CDR3, the DNA is TGCAGCGTTTCAGGGGAGGGTGAAAAACTGTTTTTT. The V gene is TRBV29-1, the J gene TRBJ1-4, with D possibly TRBD1 on 6 matching bases. Looked up from germline, CDR1 is SQVTM and CDR2 is ANQGSEA. The CDR3 consists of 12 residues. V lost 5 bases and J 7 bases, leaving 11 bases between the germline ends.